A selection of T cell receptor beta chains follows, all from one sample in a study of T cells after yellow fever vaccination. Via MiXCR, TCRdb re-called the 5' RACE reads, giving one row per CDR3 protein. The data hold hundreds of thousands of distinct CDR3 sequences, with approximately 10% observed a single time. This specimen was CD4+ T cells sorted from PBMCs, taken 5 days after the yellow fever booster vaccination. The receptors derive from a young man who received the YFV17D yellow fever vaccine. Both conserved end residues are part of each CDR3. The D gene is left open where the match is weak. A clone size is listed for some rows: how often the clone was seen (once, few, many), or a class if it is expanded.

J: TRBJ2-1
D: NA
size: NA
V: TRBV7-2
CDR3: CASSFLGAALYNEQFF
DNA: TGTGCCAGCAGCTTTTTAGGGGCAGCCCTCTACAATGAGCAGTTCTTC

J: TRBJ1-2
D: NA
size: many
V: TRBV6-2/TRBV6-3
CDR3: CASSFRAGYGYTF
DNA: TGTGCCAGCAGCTTCAGGGCGGGCTATGGCTACACCTTC

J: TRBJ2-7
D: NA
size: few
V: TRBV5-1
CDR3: CASSLAQHEQYF
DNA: TGCGCCAGCAGCTTGGCTCAACACGAGCAGTACTTC

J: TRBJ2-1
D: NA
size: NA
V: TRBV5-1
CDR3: CASSLAFGLSYNEQFF
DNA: TGCGCCAGCAGCTTGGCCTTCGGGCTCTCCTACAATGAGCAGTTCTTC

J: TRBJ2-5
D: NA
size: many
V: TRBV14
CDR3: CASSQSGETQYF
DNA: TGTGCCAGCAGCCAATCCGGAGAGACCCAGTACTTC

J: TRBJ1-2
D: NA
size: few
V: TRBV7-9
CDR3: CASSIRDMGYTF
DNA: TGTGCCAGCAGCATCCGGGACATGGGCTACACCTTC

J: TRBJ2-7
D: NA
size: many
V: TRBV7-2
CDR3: CASSPGRGREQYF
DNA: TGTGCCAGCAGCCCAGGCAGGGGCAGGGAGCAGTACTTC

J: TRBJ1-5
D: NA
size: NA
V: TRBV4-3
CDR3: CASSQALDEFAPQHF
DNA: TGCGCCAGCAGCCAAGCTTTGGACGAGTTCGCTCCCCAGCATTTT

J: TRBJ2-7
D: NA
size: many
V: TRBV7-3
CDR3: CASSLYARPYEQYF
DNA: TGTGCCAGCAGCTTGTACGCTAGGCCCTACGAGCAGTACTTC

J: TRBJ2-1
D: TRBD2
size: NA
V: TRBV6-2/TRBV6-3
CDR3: CASSYLRLAKYNEQFF
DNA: TGTGCCAGCAGTTACTTAAGACTAGCGAAGTACAATGAGCAGTTCTTC

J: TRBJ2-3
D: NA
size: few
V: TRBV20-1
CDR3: CSADGLQGRTDTQYF
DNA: TGCAGTGCGGACGGATTACAGGGCCGCACAGATACGCAGTATTTT

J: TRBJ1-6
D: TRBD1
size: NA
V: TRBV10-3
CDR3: CASTGTGKSPLHF
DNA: TGTGCCTCGACCGGGACAGGGAAATCACCCCTCCACTTT

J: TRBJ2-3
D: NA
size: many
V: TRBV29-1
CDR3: CSVEGQTDTQYF
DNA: TGCAGCGTTGAGGGGCAGACGGATACGCAGTATTTT

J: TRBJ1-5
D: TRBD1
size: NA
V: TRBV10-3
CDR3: CAISRAGGDQPQHF
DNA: TGTGCCATCAGCAGGGCAGGGGGGGATCAGCCCCAGCATTTT

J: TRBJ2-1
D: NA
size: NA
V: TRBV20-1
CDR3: CSASSGSLDNEQFF
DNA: TGCAGTGCTAGTTCCGGGTCACTGGACAATGAGCAGTTCTTC

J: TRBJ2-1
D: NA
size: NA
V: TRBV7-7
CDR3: CASSTTRAGEQFF
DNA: TGTGCTAGCAGCACGACAAGGGCGGGTGAGCAGTTCTTC

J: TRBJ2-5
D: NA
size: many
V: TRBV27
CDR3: CASSLSQQRETQYF
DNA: TGTGCCAGCAGTCTTTCCCAACAGAGAGAGACCCAGTACTTC

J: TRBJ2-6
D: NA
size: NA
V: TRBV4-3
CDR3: CASSQVSGANVLTF
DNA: TGCGCCAGCAGCCAAGTATCTGGGGCCAACGTCCTGACTTTC

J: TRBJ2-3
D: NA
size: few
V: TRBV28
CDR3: CASSSQGPSFPDTQYF
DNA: TGTGCCAGCAGTTCCCAAGGGCCTAGCTTCCCAGATACGCAGTATTTT

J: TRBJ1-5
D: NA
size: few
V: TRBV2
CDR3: CASSAEGGWQPQHF
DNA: TGTGCCAGCAGCGCAGAGGGGGGCTGGCAGCCCCAGCATTTT

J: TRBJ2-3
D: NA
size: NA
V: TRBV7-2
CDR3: CASSLVSGWGTDTQYF
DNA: TGTGCCAGCAGCTTAGTGTCAGGGTGGGGCACAGATACGCAGTATTTT

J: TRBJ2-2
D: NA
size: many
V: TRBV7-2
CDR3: CASSLAPTGNTGELFF
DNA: TGTGCCAGCAGCTTGGCCCCGACGGGGAACACCGGGGAGCTGTTTTTT

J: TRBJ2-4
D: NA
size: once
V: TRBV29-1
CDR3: CSVAGKLAKNIQYF
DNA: TGCAGCGTTGCTGGGAAACTAGCCAAAAACATTCAGTACTTC

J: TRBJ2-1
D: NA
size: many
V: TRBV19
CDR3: CASREAHISYNEQFF
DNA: TGTGCCAGTAGAGAGGCTCATATCTCCTACAATGAGCAGTTCTTC

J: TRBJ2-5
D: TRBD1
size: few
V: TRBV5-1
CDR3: CASSLGTGVNLQETQYF
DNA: TGCGCCAGCAGCTTGGGGACAGGGGTCAACTTGCAAGAGACCCAGTACTTC

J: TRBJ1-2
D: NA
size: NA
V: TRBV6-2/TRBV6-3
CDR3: CASTFGKLSPHNYGYTF
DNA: TGTGCCAGCACCTTCGGGAAACTCTCTCCTCATAACTATGGCTACACCTTC

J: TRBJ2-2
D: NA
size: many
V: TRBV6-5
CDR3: CASSYAAADGELFF
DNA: TGTGCCAGCAGTTACGCCGCGGCCGACGGGGAGCTGTTTTTT

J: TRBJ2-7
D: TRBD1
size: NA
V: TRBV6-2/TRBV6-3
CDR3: CASRPRDRGSYEQYF
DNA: TGTGCCAGCAGACCCCGGGACAGGGGTTCCTACGAGCAGTACTTC

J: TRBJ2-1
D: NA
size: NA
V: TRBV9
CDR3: CASSVGTLNEQFF
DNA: TGTGCCAGCAGCGTAGGGACCCTCAATGAGCAGTTCTTC

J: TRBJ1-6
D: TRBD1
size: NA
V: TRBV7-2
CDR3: CASRTTGARDNSPLHF
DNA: TGTGCCAGCAGGACAACAGGGGCCCGCGATAATTCACCCCTCCACTTT

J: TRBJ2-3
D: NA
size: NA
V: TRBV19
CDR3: CASNSRADTQYF
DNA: TGTGCCAGTAATAGTAGGGCAGATACGCAGTATTTT

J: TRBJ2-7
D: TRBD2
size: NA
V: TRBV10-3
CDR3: CAISAHSAGGGEQYF
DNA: TGTGCCATCAGTGCCCATTCGGCGGGGGGAGGCGAGCAGTACTTC

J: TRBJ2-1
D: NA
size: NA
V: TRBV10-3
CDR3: CASNPSTSYNEQFF
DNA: TGTGCCTCAAACCCGAGTACTTCTTACAATGAGCAGTTCTTC

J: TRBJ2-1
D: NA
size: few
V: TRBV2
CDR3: CASRRGNEQFF
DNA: TGTGCCAGCAGGAGGGGCAATGAGCAGTTCTTC

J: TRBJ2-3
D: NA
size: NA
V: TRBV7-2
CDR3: CASSPSIWGATDTQYF
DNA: TGTGCCAGCAGCCCGTCCATATGGGGGGCCACAGATACGCAGTATTTT

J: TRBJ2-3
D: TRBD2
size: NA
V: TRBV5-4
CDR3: CASSLKRGGQVGSDTQYF
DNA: TGTGCCAGCAGCTTGAAGCGGGGGGGCCAAGTTGGCAGCGATACGCAGTATTTT

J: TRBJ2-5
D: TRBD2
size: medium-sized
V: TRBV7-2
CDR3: CASSLDGTSGETQYF
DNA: TGTGCCAGCAGCTTAGACGGGACTAGCGGGGAGACCCAGTACTTC

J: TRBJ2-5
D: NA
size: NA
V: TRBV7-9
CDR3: CASSLGRPGTYQETQYF
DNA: TGTGCCAGCAGCTTGGGACGGCCCGGGACGTACCAAGAGACCCAGTACTTC

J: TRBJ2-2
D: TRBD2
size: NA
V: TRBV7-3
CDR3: CASSLGLGRTGELFF
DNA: TGTGCCAGCAGCTTGGGACTAGGGCGTACCGGGGAGCTGTTTTTT

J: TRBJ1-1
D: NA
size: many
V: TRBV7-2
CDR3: CASSLEGLGVRTEAFF
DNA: TGTGCCAGCAGCTTAGAGGGCTTAGGCGTCCGCACTGAAGCTTTCTTT

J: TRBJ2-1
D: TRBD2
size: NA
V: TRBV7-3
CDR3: CASSLWGAGLNEQFF
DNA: TGTGCCAGCAGCTTATGGGGAGCGGGGCTCAATGAGCAGTTCTTC

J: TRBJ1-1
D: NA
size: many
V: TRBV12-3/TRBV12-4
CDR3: CASSFGGGLSSEAFF
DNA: TGTGCCAGCAGTTTTGGTGGGGGACTTTCTTCTGAAGCTTTCTTT

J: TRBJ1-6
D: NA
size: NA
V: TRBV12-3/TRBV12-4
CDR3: CASSPTRVDSPLHF
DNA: TGTGCCAGCAGTCCCACCCGGGTAGATTCACCCCTCCACTTT

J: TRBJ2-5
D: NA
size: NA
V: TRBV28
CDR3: CASSPRSGYQETQYF
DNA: TGTGCCAGCAGCCCCCGCAGCGGGTACCAAGAGACCCAGTACTTC

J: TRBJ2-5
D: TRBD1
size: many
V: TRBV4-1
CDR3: CASSQAGTGPSGWTQYF
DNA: TGCGCCAGCAGCCAAGCGGGGACAGGGCCCTCAGGGTGGACCCAGTACTTC

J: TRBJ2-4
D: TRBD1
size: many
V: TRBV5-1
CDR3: CASSFSGDRGSNIQYF
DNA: TGCGCCAGCAGCTTCTCCGGGGACAGGGGATCGAACATTCAGTACTTC

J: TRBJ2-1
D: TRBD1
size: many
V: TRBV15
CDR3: CATSRGGTGSYNEQFF
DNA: TGTGCCACCAGCAGAGGGGGGACAGGATCCTACAATGAGCAGTTCTTC

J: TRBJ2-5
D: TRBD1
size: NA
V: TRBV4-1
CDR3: CASSPQGAGETQYF
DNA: TGCGCCAGCAGCCCCCAGGGGGCTGGGGAGACCCAGTACTTC

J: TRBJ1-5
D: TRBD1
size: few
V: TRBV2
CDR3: CASSPTGEPQPQHF
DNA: TGTGCCAGCAGTCCGACAGGGGAGCCTCAGCCCCAGCATTTT

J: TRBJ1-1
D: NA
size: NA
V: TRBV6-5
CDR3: CASSYGALNTEAFF
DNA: TGTGCCAGCAGTTATGGGGCCCTGAACACTGAAGCTTTCTTT

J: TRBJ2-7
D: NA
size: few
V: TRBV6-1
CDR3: CASSEYGTSSYEQYF
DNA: TGTGCCAGCAGTGAATACGGGACTTCTTCCTACGAGCAGTACTTC

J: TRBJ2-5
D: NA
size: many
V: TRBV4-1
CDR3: CASSQGLLGGQETQYF
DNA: TGCGCCAGCAGCCAAGGACTACTGGGCGGACAAGAGACCCAGTACTTC

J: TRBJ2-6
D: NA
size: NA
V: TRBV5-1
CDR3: CASSFGVDGANVLTF
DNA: TGCGCCAGCAGCTTCGGGGTTGATGGGGCCAACGTCCTGACTTTC

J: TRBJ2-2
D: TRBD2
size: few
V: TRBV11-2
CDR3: CASSRRGDGLPGELFF
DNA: TGTGCCAGCAGCCGCCGGGGGGACGGACTCCCGGGGGAGCTGTTTTTT

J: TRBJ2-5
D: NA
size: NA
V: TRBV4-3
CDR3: CASSQEGTAETQYF
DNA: TGCGCCAGCAGCCAAGAAGGTACGGCGGAGACCCAGTACTTC

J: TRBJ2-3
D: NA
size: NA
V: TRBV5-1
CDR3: CASSPSVESTDTQYF
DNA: TGCGCCAGCAGCCCATCGGTGGAGAGCACAGATACGCAGTATTTT

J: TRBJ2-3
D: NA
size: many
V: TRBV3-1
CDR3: CASSLESTDTQYF
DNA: TGTGCCAGCAGCCTCGAGAGCACAGATACGCAGTATTTT

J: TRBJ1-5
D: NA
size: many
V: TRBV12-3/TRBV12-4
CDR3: CASSLGGGSTQHF
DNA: TGTGCCAGCAGTTTGGGTGGGGGTAGCACCCAGCATTTT

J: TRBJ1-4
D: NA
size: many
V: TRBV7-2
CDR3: CASSPGGGRATNEKLFF
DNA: TGTGCCAGCAGCCCCGGCGGAGGGCGTGCAACTAATGAAAAACTGTTTTTT

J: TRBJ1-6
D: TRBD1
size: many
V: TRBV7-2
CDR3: CASSVQGADSPLHF
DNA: TGTGCCAGCAGCGTTCAGGGGGCCGATTCACCCCTCCACTTT